This paragraph covers one TCR beta chain sequence. The antigen is not known. CDR1 is KGHSH and CDR2 is LQKENI in the germline V gene. CDR3 length: 14 amino acids. V was cut by 3 bases and J by 7 bases, with 13 bases left in between. Here immunoSEQ multiplex PCR was the method, and the copy in TCRdb shows in-frame clones only, minus some. The sample lists 100,000 to 140,000 clones, around 92% seen once, with roughly 8.7% in the top ten. These data belong to a study of T cell responses to AZD1222 COVID-19 vaccine. Study-wide points: Only a handful of AZD1222 recipients, roughly six in all, had baseline seropositivity. Spike-specific TCR breadth rose after two AZD1222 doses, and depth rose as well. Only after the peak T cell response were repertoires sampled.

This TCR derives from an adult who received the AZD1222 COVID-19 vaccine. The chain carries TRBV18 and TRBJ1-5; TRBD1 is a possible D gene (5 bases). Sequenced here: peripheral blood, sampled 28 days after the second AZD1222 dose. CDR3 residues: CASSPYGGTQPQHF. The CDR3, as DNA: TGTGCCAGCTCACCTTATGGGGGAACCCAGCCCCAGCATTTT.